One sample yielded the 32 T cell receptor beta chains listed below, sequenced in a study of regulatory T cells in long-lasting Graves disease (dated by TCRdb to the early 2020s). The library was made by multiplex PCR. For sequencing, an Illumina HiSeq 4000 was employed. To build TCR beta libraries, CDR3 regions were amplified by Arm-PCR using iRepertoire HTBI primers. TCRdb cleaned the public reads at Q25 with fastp, built clones with MiXCR and kept in-frame beta chains. Every distinct CDR3 protein forms one entry, paired with its most common genes and DNA. The sample yields 500,000 to 800,000 distinct CDR3 sequences; about 30% were counted once. The ten top clones hold around 42% of the sample. In the paper's terms, the time point label means: persistent/refractory GD, antithyroid drugs over 5 years with positive TRAb. For both TCR sequencing and RNA sequencing, RNA was extracted from PBMCs in TRIzol.

The sequencing here drew on peripheral blood mononuclear cells (PBMCs), taken when the disease was refractory, from a patient treated with antithyroid drugs. These receptors were taken from a female donor with Graves disease.

This clonotype has ten or more counts. The CDR3 loop reads CASSLGRLTEAFF. The CDR3 coding sequence is TGTGCCAGCAGTTTAGGGAGGCTCACTGAAGCTTTCTTT. The V and J genes are TRBV28 and TRBJ1-1, with D unresolved. Germline V CDR1 and CDR2: MDHEN, SYDVKM. V was cut by 2 bases and J by 4 bases, with 8 bases left in between. This CDR3 is built from 13 residues. Looking up the rest from reference TRBV28 and TRBJ1-1 gives the full variable domain: DVKVTQSSRYLVKRTGEKVFLECVQDMDHENMFWYRQDPGLGLRLIYFSYDVKMKEKGDIPEGYSVSREKKERFSLILESASTNQTSMYLCASSLGRLTEAFFGQGTRLTVV.

The genes are TRBV29-1 and TRBJ1-2; 8 nucleotides match TRBD1. The CDR3 covers 11 residues. From germline, CDR1 is SQVTM and CDR2 ANQGSEA. After removal of 7 bases from V and 3 bases from J, the junction contained 1 base not matched to a gene. CDR3 bases: TGCAGCGCAGGGGGCGACTATGGCTACACCTTC. Its protein product is CSAGGDYGYTF.

There are many counts of this clonotype. The rearrangement joins TRBV3-1 to TRBJ1-3, with a tentative D call TRBD1 (5 bases). The CDR3 spans 16 residues. V lost 3 bases, J lost 0 bases, and 12 bases lay in between. The V gene's germline CDR1 is LGHDT and CDR2 YNNKEL (reference sequence). This CDR3 reads CASSQGRANSGNTIYF. For the CDR3, the DNA is TGTGCCAGCAGCCAGGGGCGGGCAAACTCTGGAAACACCATATATTTT.

The V gene is TRBV3-1, the J gene TRBJ2-6; no firm D call. The germline V gene has CDR1 LGHDT and CDR2 YNNKEL (reference sequence). V shed 1 base and J shed 0 bases, with 7 bases lying between them. The CDR3 spans 16 residues. The chain's CDR3 is CASSQVPPSGANVLTF. As DNA, the CDR3 is TGTGCCAGCAGCCAAGTTCCGCCCTCTGGGGCCAACGTCCTGACTTTC.

V gene TRBV5-1 combines with J gene TRBJ2-7, with 10 bases fitting TRBD2. In germline, CDR1 is SGHRS, CDR2 YFSETQ. This CDR3 has 18 amino acids. V lost 3 bases to trimming and J lost 6 bases; unmatched junction nucleotides: 18. CDR3 loop: CASSSPAGGPSGGIEQYF. The CDR3 bases are TGCGCCAGCAGCTCTCCAGCGGGAGGGCCATCCGGGGGCATCGAGCAGTACTTC.

This chain uses TRBV11-2 with TRBJ2-7; D assignment may be TRBD1 or TRBD2 (7 bases each). The CDR3 spans 15 residues. CDR1 is SGHAT, CDR2 FQNNGV, per germline. V lost 7 bases and J lost 1, with 17 bases in between. The CDR3 reads CASNFEAGQSYEQYF. For the CDR3, the DNA is TGTGCCAGCAACTTCGAAGCGGGACAGTCCTACGAGCAGTACTTC.

With regard to this clonotype: This may arise from a read error, as a much more abundant clone is one base away. This chain connects TRBV2 to TRBJ1-2, with 7 bases lining up with TRBD1. Germline values: CDR1 SNHLY, CDR2 FYNNEI. The CDR3 covers 14 residues. V lost 5 bases, J lost 8 bases, and 11 bases stayed unmatched. CDR3 region: CASSRKQGTGGYTF. CDR3 DNA sequence: TGTGCCAGCAGTCGAAAACAGGGGACTGGGGGCTACACCTTC.

This chain links TRBV19 with TRBJ2-7; D possibly corresponds to TRBD2 (6 bases). There are 16 residues in the CDR3. Trimming cost V 0 bases and J 0 bases, with 12 bases left between them. Germline V lookup: CDR1 LNHDA, CDR2 SQIVND (reference sequence). This CDR3 reads CASSIDTGDNSYEQYF. The CDR3 DNA reads as TGTGCCAGTAGTATAGACACGGGGGATAACTCCTACGAGCAGTACTTC.

This sequence joins TRBV10-3 and TRBJ2-3, with D uncertain. Germline V lookup: CDR1 ENHRY, CDR2 SYGVKD. CDR3 length equals 14 residues. Between the trimmed V and J ends, which lost 5 bases and 0 bases, there was a span of 9 bases. In DNA, the CDR3 is TGTGCCATCAGTCTTCGCGCAAGCACAGATACGCAGTATTTT. As protein: CAISLRASTDTQYF.

The rearrangement joins TRBV6-2 or TRBV6-3 to TRBJ1-1; possible D gene TRBD1, 5 bases. The length of the CDR3 is 12 residues. The V and J ends lost 5 bases and 7 bases respectively, with 11 bases between them. CDR1 MNHEY and CDR2 SVGEGT come from the germline V gene. CDR3 amino acids: CASSKATVEAFF. In DNA form, the CDR3 reads TGTGCCAGCAGTAAGGCGACAGTTGAAGCTTTCTTT.

The rearrangement links TRBV20-1 to TRBJ1-5, with 9 bases fitting TRBD1. Trimming at V came to 3 bases and at J to 4 bases, leaving 10 bases not matched to a gene. Germline V gene sequence: CDR1 DFQATT, CDR2 SNEGSKA (reference sequence). The CDR3 has 16 amino acids. CDR3: CSARIQGALINQPQHF. The CDR3 DNA sequence: TGCAGTGCTAGGATACAGGGGGCGCTTATAAATCAGCCCCAGCATTTT.

The rearrangement links TRBV5-6 to TRBJ1-4; D is perhaps TRBD1 (5 bases). V was shortened by 1 base and J by 8 bases, with 12 bases between the two germline ends. CDR1 is SGHDT, CDR2 YYEEEE, per germline. There are 14 residues in the CDR3. The CDR3 DNA is TGTGCCAGCAGCTTGTTGCAGGGCTGGGAAAAACTGTTTTTT. Translated: CASSLLQGWEKLFF.

The chain couples TRBV7-9 to TRBJ2-1; D not resolved. The CDR3 runs to 12 residues. The V and J ends lost 5 bases and 8 bases respectively, with 10 bases between them. Germline V gene data show CDR1 as SEHNR and CDR2 as FQNEAQ (reference sequence). The CDR3 nucleotides read TGTGCCAGCAGCCAGATAAGTGATGAGCAGTTCTTC. Translation: CASSQISDEQFF. Full variable domain (rest looked up from reference TRBV7-9 and TRBJ2-1): DTGVSQNPRHKITKRGQNVTFRCDPISEHNRLYWYRQTLGQGPEFLTYFQNEAQLEKSRLLSDRFSAERPKGSFSTLEIQRTEQGDSAMYLCASSQISDEQFFGPGTRLTVL.

This clonotype was recorded a few times. The chain is built from TRBV27 and TRBJ2-5, with TRBD2 matching 16 bases. The CDR3 runs 19 residues. Trimming cost V 0 bases and J 5 bases; bases outside gene matches: 9. The germline CDR1 and CDR2 sequences are MNHEY and SMNVEV (reference sequence). The CDR3 sequence: CASSLSGRGLAGGPETQYF. The CDR3 coding sequence is TGTGCCAGCAGTTTATCGGGGAGGGGACTAGCGGGAGGGCCGGAGACCCAGTACTTC.

The sample holds a few counts of this clonotype. The V and J genes are TRBV5-5 and TRBJ2-5, with TRBD1 matching 8 bases. CDR3 length equals 17 residues. J lost 5 bases, V lost 4 bases, and 16 bases had no gene match. Looked up from germline, CDR1 is SGHKS and CDR2 is YYEKEE (reference sequence). The chain's CDR3 is CASSTGTGPSARETQYF. In DNA, the CDR3 is TGTGCCAGCAGCACCGGGACAGGCCCTTCGGCAAGGGAGACCCAGTACTTC.

A few counts support this clonotype. This rearrangement joins TRBV6-1 to TRBJ2-1; tentative D call: TRBD2 (6 bases). The V gene lost 6 bases and the J gene lost 6 bases, with 12 bases spanning the gap. The germline V gene encodes CDR1 MNHNS and CDR2 SASEGT. The CDR3 runs to 13 residues. The CDR3 loop reads CASRASSGNEQFF. The CDR3 bases are TGTGCCAGCAGGGCCAGTAGCGGCAATGAGCAGTTCTTC.

The chain has TRBV11-2 and TRBJ2-5; D is perhaps TRBD1 (5 bases). Germline loops: CDR1 SGHAT, CDR2 FQNNGV. The CDR3 spans 14 residues. Trimming cost V 0 bases and J 3 bases, with 8 bases left between them. This CDR3 is CASSLETAKETQYF. CDR3 nucleotides: TGTGCCAGCAGCTTAGAGACAGCCAAAGAGACCCAGTACTTC.

The table lists this clonotype with many counts. The CDR3 DNA is TGTGCCAGCAGCACCGGACAGGGGGCTGGTGAAGCTTTCTTT. Translating it yields CASSTGQGAGEAFF. This chain uses TRBV11-2 with TRBJ1-1, with 11 nucleotides matching TRBD1. V lost 5 bases, J lost 7 bases, and 6 bases stayed unmatched. CDR3 length equals 14 residues. Germline values: CDR1 SGHAT, CDR2 FQNNGV.

The chain combines TRBV19 with TRBJ2-7; the D is unclear. Germline-derived CDR1 and CDR2 are LNHDA and SQIVND (reference sequence). The CDR3 length is 15 residues. V was cut by 4 bases and J by 2 bases, with 15 bases left in between. CDR3 sequence reads: CASSNSRRHPYEQYF. The CDR3 DNA follows: TGTGCCAGTAGTAACAGCAGGAGACACCCCTACGAGCAGTACTTC.

This chain joins TRBV6-5 and TRBJ2-2; 9 bases line up with TRBD1. There are 15 residues in the CDR3. Trimming removed 2 bases from V and 7 bases from J; junction bases left unmatched: 5. Per germline, CDR1 MNHEY and CDR2 SVGAGI. CDR3 nucleotide sequence: TGTGCCAGCAGTTACCAGGGACAGGGTAGCGGGGAGCTGTTTTTT. Protein product: CASSYQGQGSGELFF.

This rearrangement joins TRBV3-1 to TRBJ1-6, with TRBD1 as a possible D gene (6 bases). V shed 2 bases and J shed 7 bases, with 15 bases lying between them. Germline CDR1 reads LGHDT; CDR2 reads YNNKEL (reference sequence). This CDR3 spans 16 amino acids. CDR3 DNA sequence: TGTGCCAGCAGCCAACGGCAGGGGAAAAGGAATTCACCCCTCCACTTT. It yields the protein CASSQRQGKRNSPLHF. Full variable domain (remainder filled in from reference TRBV3-1 and TRBJ1-6): DTAVSQTPKYLVTQMGNDKSIKCEQNLGHDTMYWYKQDSKKFLKIMFSYNNKELIINETVPNRFSPKSPDKAHLNLHINSLELGDSAVYFCASSQRQGKRNSPLHFGNGTRLTVT.

This clonotype was recorded at least ten times. The CDR3 region is CASSLMAGASYEQYF. Here the CDR3 DNA reads TGTGCCAGCAGTTTGATGGCAGGCGCCTCCTACGAGCAGTACTTC. This sequence joins TRBV28 and TRBJ2-7; D call uncertain. The CDR3 spans 15 residues. Deletions cut 3 bases from V and 0 bases from J, with 12 bases between. Germline-derived CDR1 and CDR2 are MDHEN and SYDVKM.

The chain recombines TRBV7-2 with TRBJ1-3, with TRBD1 matching 8 bases. The trim removed 2 bases at V and 0 bases at J, leaving 3 bases unmatched. CDR1 is SGHTA and CDR2 is FQGNSA in the germline V gene. CDR3 length: 16 residues. The CDR3 is CASSLRTGNSGNTIYF. The DNA for the CDR3 is TGTGCCAGCAGCTTACGGACAGGGAACTCTGGAAACACCATATATTTT.

This sequence joins TRBV5-1 and TRBJ2-1, with 11 bases fitting TRBD2. Germline V gene data show CDR1 as SGHRS and CDR2 as YFSETQ. J was trimmed by 10 bases and V by 2 bases; bases with no gene match: 11. CDR3 length: 16 residues. This CDR3 is CASSFFVAGGPGEQFF. The CDR3 bases are TGCGCCAGCAGCTTTTTCGTAGCGGGAGGGCCTGGGGAGCAGTTCTTC.

V and J are TRBV6-4 and TRBJ2-7; 8 positions agree with TRBD2. The CDR3 is 18 amino acids. The ends lost 3 bases at V and 2 bases at J; junction bases unmatched: 15. The germline CDR1 and CDR2 sequences are MRHNA and SNTAGT. The CDR3 DNA is TGTGCCAGCAGTGAGAATACCCTTACTAGCGGAGCCCCCTACGAGCAGTACTTC. It is translated as CASSENTLTSGAPYEQYF.

The genes are TRBV7-9 and TRBJ1-5; D gene ambiguous. Between the trimmed V and J ends, which lost 4 bases and 10 bases, there was a span of 11 bases. Looked up from germline, CDR1 is SEHNR and CDR2 is FQNEAQ (reference sequence). This CDR3 comprises 12 residues. The chain's CDR3 is CASSSAVQPQHF. As DNA, the CDR3 is TGTGCCAGCAGCTCCGCGGTTCAACCCCAGCATTTT.

This rearrangement joins TRBV3-1 to TRBJ1-1; D uncertain. Trimming removed 3 bases from V and 2 bases from J, with 10 bases in between. Germline V gene sequence: CDR1 LGHDT, CDR2 YNNKEL (reference sequence). CDR3 length: 14 residues. Here the CDR3 DNA reads TGTGCCAGCAGCCAGACCCGGACTAACACTGAAGCTTTCTTT. Amino acid sequence: CASSQTRTNTEAFF. Filled out from reference TRBV3-1 and TRBJ1-1, the complete variable domain reads DTAVSQTPKYLVTQMGNDKSIKCEQNLGHDTMYWYKQDSKKFLKIMFSYNNKELIINETVPNRFSPKSPDKAHLNLHINSLELGDSAVYFCASSQTRTNTEAFFGQGTRLTVV.

The chain recombines TRBV11-2 with TRBJ1-5; TRBD1 matches at 9 bases. The V segment lost 5 bases and the J segment 1 base; nucleotides outside the gene matches: 3. The germline CDR1 and CDR2 sequences are SGHAT and FQNNGV. There are 15 residues in the CDR3. CDR3 sequence reads: CASSTGTGSNQPQHF. CDR3 nucleotide sequence: TGTGCCAGCAGCACAGGGACAGGGAGCAATCAGCCCCAGCATTTT.

In its sample, this clonotype was seen many times. This chain connects TRBV12-3 or TRBV12-4 to TRBJ2-5; D uncertain. This CDR3 contains 13 residues. V was clipped by 3 bases and J by 5 bases, with 10 bases between them. Here the CDR3 DNA reads TGTGCCAGCAGTTTGAGTCTACTGGAGACCCAGTACTTC. Translation gives CASSLSLLETQYF.

This clonotype was counted many times. The chain employs TRBV12-3 or TRBV12-4 and TRBJ1-2, with TRBD1 matching over 9 bases. J lost 6 bases, V lost 6 bases, and 5 bases had no gene match. CDR3 length equals 13 residues. CDR3 protein: CASRGQGENGYTF. CDR3 nucleotide sequence: TGTGCCAGCAGGGGACAGGGAGAGAATGGCTACACCTTC.

A word on this clonotype: A much bigger clone sits one base away, suggesting this may be a read error. J is TRBJ2-5 and V is TRBV2; D is perhaps TRBD2 (5 bases). CDR1 and CDR2 from the germline V gene are SNHLY and FYNNEI. V lost 2 bases and J 9 bases, leaving 7 bases between the germline ends. The CDR3 has 11 residues. The CDR3 region is CASSESEAQYF. In DNA form, the CDR3 reads TGTGCCAGCAGTGAATCGGAGGCCCAGTACTTC.

The gene calls are TRBV19 and TRBJ1-1, with a possible D match to TRBD1 (6 bases). The CDR3 has 13 amino acids. Germline-derived CDR1 and CDR2 are LNHDA and SQIVND (reference sequence). V lost 4 bases and J 6 bases, leaving 12 bases between the germline ends. This CDR3 reads CASSTSQGPEAFF. Here the CDR3 DNA reads TGTGCCAGTAGTACATCACAGGGACCTGAAGCTTTCTTT.